One sample yielded the 23 T cell receptor beta chains listed below, sequenced in a study of shared clonotypes between healthy human individuals (dated by TCRdb to 2019 to 2021). Library preparation employed the immunoSEQ multiplex PCR assay. TCRdb limited this immuneACCESS table to in-frame rearrangements with V and J called. A share of clones is missing; checked studies link under half to unresolved V genes, and the rest is unexplained. The sample profile shows roughly 770,000 clones; about 96% of them were found once. About 0.22% of the sample belongs to the ten largest clones. For the CD8 naive samples, CD45RO-negative cells were positively selected for CCR7, yielding a CD45RA+CCR7+ population from which TemRA cells were excluded. Source material: naive CD8+ T cells sorted from blood. The meaning of the sample's cell subset or site label: CD45RA+CCR7+. The source of these receptors is a man aged 25-45 years in good health.

The chain joins TRBV19 to TRBJ1-2, with D possibly TRBD1 on 5 matching bases. Trimming took 6 bases from V and 0 from J, leaving 11 bases between them. CDR1 and CDR2 from the germline V gene are LNHDA and SQIVND (reference sequence). The CDR3 extends over 14 amino acids. Here the CDR3 reads CASSTTVSNYGYTF. The CDR3 bases are TGTGCCAGTAGCACGACAGTATCTAACTATGGCTACACCTTC.

This clone showed up just once. This chain links TRBV9 with TRBJ2-7, with D possibly TRBD2 on 6 matching bases. From germline, CDR1 is SGDLS and CDR2 YYNGEE. CDR3 length equals 14 residues. Trimming removed 0 bases at V and 3 bases at J, with 10 bases between. CDR3 nucleotides: TGTGCCAGCAGCGTAGGGGGGGAGCACTACGAGCAGTACTTC. Protein: CASSVGGEHYEQYF.

The chain uses TRBV27 and TRBJ2-7; D tentatively fits TRBD1 or TRBD2 (6 bases each). Trimming took 4 bases from V and 3 from J, leaving 22 bases between them. The CDR3 extends over 17 amino acids. Germline CDR1 and CDR2: MNHEY and SMNVEV (reference sequence). The CDR3 bases are TGTGCCAGCAGTTCCCCAAGGGGGAGGCGTAGTGTCTACGAGCAGTACTTC. Protein product: CASSSPRGRRSVYEQYF.

The chain is built from TRBV5-4 and TRBJ2-1; 9 bases match TRBD2. Germline lookup yields CDR1 SGHNT and CDR2 YYREEE (reference sequence). The CDR3 runs to 16 residues. After removal of 6 bases from V and 5 bases from J, the junction contained 12 bases not matched to a gene. CDR3 amino acids: CASNRRAGGLNNEQFF. The CDR3 nucleotides read TGTGCCAGCAACCGTCGAGCGGGAGGTCTAAACAATGAGCAGTTCTTC.

The chain employs TRBV10-3 and TRBJ2-1, with D perhaps matching TRBD2 (6 bases). The V gene lost 7 bases and the J gene lost 8 bases, with 15 bases spanning the gap. The germline gives CDR1 ENHRY, CDR2 SYGVKD. The CDR3 runs 13 residues. This CDR3 reads CAITVSGGDEQFF. CDR3 DNA: TGTGCCATCACCGTCTCAGGAGGGGATGAGCAGTTCTTC.

The chain is built from TRBV27 and TRBJ1-4, with D possibly being TRBD1 (6 bases). Germline values: CDR1 MNHEY, CDR2 SMNVEV (reference sequence). There are 16 residues in the CDR3. V lost 4 bases, J lost 5 bases, and 17 bases lay in between. CDR3 amino acids: CASSSYGGRENEKLFF. The CDR3 nucleotides read TGTGCCAGCAGTTCATATGGGGGCAGGGAGAATGAAAAACTGTTTTTT.

CDR3 sequence reads: CATSRGRREADTQYF. Here the CDR3 DNA reads TGTGCCACCAGCAGAGGACGGCGGGAGGCAGATACGCAGTATTTT. This chain connects TRBV15 to TRBJ2-3; 8 bases match TRBD2. Trimming cost V 1 base and J 4 bases; bases outside gene matches: 4. CDR3 size: 15 residues. Germline CDR1 is LNHNV and CDR2 is YYDKDF (reference sequence).

The gene calls are TRBV7-3 and TRBJ2-1; TRBD2 aligns across 8 bases. Trimming took 2 bases from V and 5 from J; bases not matched to a gene: 8. Per the germline V gene, CDR1 is SGHTA and CDR2 is FQGTGA. The CDR3 is 16 amino acids. The CDR3 DNA follows: TGTGCCAGCAGCTTAGGAACTAGCGGCGGAGACAATGAGCAGTTCTTC. This codes for CASSLGTSGGDNEQFF.

V is TRBV27 and J is TRBJ2-3, with 12 bases that match TRBD2. The germline gives CDR1 MNHEY, CDR2 SMNVEV (reference sequence). The CDR3 runs 15 residues. V shed 6 bases and J 3 bases; nucleotides not matched to a gene: 4. The CDR3 region has the DNA TGTGCCAGCAGCGGGGGGACTAGCGGGACAGATACGCAGTATTTT. Its translation is CASSGGTSGTDTQYF.

The CDR3 loop reads CASSFLGQGDETQYF. CDR3 DNA: TGTGCCAGCAGCTTTTTGGGACAGGGGGACGAGACCCAGTACTTC. The gene calls are TRBV7-2 and TRBJ2-5, with TRBD1 matching 11 bases. The CDR3 covers 15 residues. J was trimmed by 5 bases and V by 3 bases; bases with no gene match: 5. Germline CDR1 reads SGHTA; CDR2 reads FQGNSA. The full variable domain, with the rest looked up from reference TRBV7-2 and TRBJ2-5, is GAGVSQSPSNKVTEKGKDVELRCDPISGHTALYWYRQSLGQGLEFLIYFQGNSAPDKSGLPSDRFSAERTGGSVSTLTIQRTQQEDSAVYLCASSFLGQGDETQYFGPGTRLLVL.

V gene TRBV7-9 combines with J gene TRBJ2-1; the D gene is possibly TRBD1 (6 bases). Germline V gene data show CDR1 as SEHNR and CDR2 as FQNEAQ (reference sequence). V dropped 10 bases and J dropped 5 bases, with 15 bases sitting between them. This CDR3 has 13 amino acids. In nucleotides, the CDR3 is TGTGCCAACGCCGGGACATCTAACAATGAGCAGTTCTTC. It is translated as CANAGTSNNEQFF. Looking up the rest from reference TRBV7-9 and TRBJ2-1 gives the full variable domain: DTGVSQNPRHKITKRGQNVTFRCDPISEHNRLYWYRQTLGQGPEFLTYFQNEAQLEKSRLLSDRFSAERPKGSFSTLEIQRTEQGDSAMYLCANAGTSNNEQFFGPGTRLTVL.

This rearrangement joins TRBV13 to TRBJ2-5; tentatively, D is TRBD1 (5 bases). Germline V gene lookup returns CDR1 PRHDT and CDR2 FYEKMQ (reference sequence). Trimming took 5 bases from V and 5 from J, leaving 21 bases between them. This CDR3 has 16 amino acids. CDR3 DNA: TGTGCCAGCAGCCCCCAGAAGGGGCAGGCGGAGGAGACCCAGTACTTC. It is translated as CASSPQKGQAEETQYF.

The genes are TRBV2 and TRBJ1-1; no clear D gene. There are 14 residues in the CDR3. CDR1 is SNHLY and CDR2 is FYNNEI in the germline V gene. V lost 7 bases and J 4 bases, leaving 16 bases between the germline ends. CDR3 loop: CASTRYLGGTEAFF. CDR3 DNA sequence: TGTGCCAGCACGCGGTATCTAGGAGGCACTGAAGCTTTCTTT.

The V gene is TRBV5-6, the J gene TRBJ2-7; D gene unclear. The V gene's germline CDR1 is SGHDT and CDR2 YYEEEE. The CDR3 sequence is 13 residues long. V lost 6 bases, J lost 3 bases, and 13 bases lay in between. In DNA form, the CDR3 reads TGTGCCAGCACCCCCGGGCGTCTCTACGAGCAGTACTTC. Residues: CASTPGRLYEQYF.

The rearrangement joins TRBV18 to TRBJ2-7; TRBD2 matches at 9 bases. With V trimmed by 3 bases and J by 5 bases, 5 bases remained unmatched. This CDR3 region has 14 residues. Germline CDR1 KGHSH, CDR2 LQKENI. CDR3 bases: TGTGCCAGCTCACCGGCGGGAGGGCCGAACGAGCAGTACTTC. Its translation: CASSPAGGPNEQYF.

V usage is TRBV29-1 and J usage is TRBJ2-7, with D hard to call. This CDR3 contains 13 residues. CDR1 SQVTM and CDR2 ANQGSEA come from the germline V gene. Trimming took 4 bases from V and 4 from J, leaving 14 bases between them. The CDR3 bases are TGCAGCGTTGTGGCTGGCCCTGGATACGAGCAGTACTTC. Residues: CSVVAGPGYEQYF.

The rearrangement uses TRBV4-2 and TRBJ1-1, with 9 nucleotides matching TRBD1. CDR3 length equals 16 residues. Looked up from germline, CDR1 is LGHNA and CDR2 is YNFKEQ. V dropped 4 bases and J dropped 3; count of bases not matched to a gene: 9. For the CDR3, the DNA is TGTGCCAGCAGCCCCCCGACGACAGGGGGGGACACTGAAGCTTTCTTT. Protein product: CASSPPTTGGDTEAFF.

V is TRBV9 and J is TRBJ2-1; tentatively, D is TRBD2 (5 bases). CDR3 length: 17 residues. Deletions cut 7 bases from V and 3 bases from J, with 23 bases between. Germline V CDR1 and CDR2: SGDLS, YYNGEE. CDR3 amino acids: CASGGYRENFNYNEQFF. The CDR3 bases are TGTGCCAGCGGTGGATATCGGGAAAATTTCAACTACAATGAGCAGTTCTTC.

V gene TRBV13 combines with J gene TRBJ2-5; D is undetermined. The germline gives CDR1 PRHDT, CDR2 FYEKMQ (reference sequence). Trimming removed 1 base at V and 2 bases at J, with 5 bases between. The CDR3 covers 13 residues. CDR3 loop: CASSLVGQETQYF. The CDR3 DNA reads as TGTGCCAGCAGCTTAGTGGGACAAGAGACCCAGTACTTC.

This clone was seen just once. V usage is TRBV12-5 and J usage is TRBJ2-1; D is undetermined. The CDR3 covers 12 residues. Germline V gene lookup returns CDR1 LGHNT and CDR2 FRNRAP. Trimming took 6 bases from V and 10 from J, leaving 13 bases between them. As DNA, the CDR3 is TGTGCTAGTGGCCAAGACTGGGGAGAGCAGTTCTTC. It yields the protein CASGQDWGEQFF.

The chain is built from TRBV7-9 and TRBJ2-7; D is perhaps TRBD2 (5 bases). The germline V and J ends were trimmed by 1 base and 5 bases, with 15 bases remaining between them. This CDR3 has 15 residues. Germline V lookup: CDR1 SEHNR, CDR2 FQNEAQ (reference sequence). The CDR3 DNA follows: TGTGCCAGCAGCTTAGGGAGCAGCGGCCCCAACGAGCAGTACTTC. This translates into CASSLGSSGPNEQYF.

The rearrangement joins TRBV10-3 to TRBJ2-7, with D maybe TRBD1 (5 bases). CDR3 length equals 13 residues. The germline CDR1 and CDR2 sequences are ENHRY and SYGVKD. V was shortened by 9 bases and J by 1 base, with 13 bases between the two germline ends. The CDR3 region is CAIQDISSYEQYF. The CDR3 DNA follows: TGTGCCATTCAGGACATATCGTCCTACGAGCAGTACTTC.

About this clone itself: The sample carries other DNA sequences with the same CDR3. This sequence joins TRBV27 and TRBJ2-3; D may be TRBD2 (6 bases). Per the germline V gene, CDR1 is MNHEY and CDR2 is SMNVEV (reference sequence). This CDR3 spans 13 amino acids. The V gene lost 4 bases and the J gene lost 5 bases, with 10 bases spanning the gap. The CDR3 DNA sequence: TGTGCCAGCAGTTCACTCGGGGGAGATACGCAGTATTTT. This sequence encodes CASSSLGGDTQYF.